The T cell receptor (beta chain) under discussion was sequenced for a study of blood T cells in healthy people across ages. Findings and limits, study-wide: Higher diversity and more naive CD4+ cells were features of long-lived donors, compared to aged donors. Observed TCR beta diversity per million T cells went down as age went up. This fall followed a roughly linear course with age. A strong correlation was seen between TCR beta diversity and naive T cell percentage.

A few counts support this clonotype. Its cognate antigen is unknown. CDR1 and CDR2 (germline): SEHNR, FQNEAQ (reference sequence). Trimming pared 3 bases from V and 7 bases from J, leaving 22 bases between. The length of the CDR3 is 16 residues. Through a sample-barcoded 5' primer and a J-beta primer mix, a second PCR was run for roughly 7 to 12 cycles. TCRdb re-called the 5' RACE reads through MiXCR, storing one row per CDR3 protein. The sample contains 950,000 to 1,200,000 distinct CDR3 sequences, more than 30% of which appear only once. Isolation yielded PBMCs, at least 7 million per sample, in every case.

The sequencing sample was made of blood. V is TRBV7-9 and J is TRBJ2-7, with D tentatively TRBD1 (5 bases). This TCR derives from a man younger than 35 in good health. The CDR3 DNA follows: TGTGCCAGCAGCTTCAGACAGACACAACTCTACAATGAGCAGTACTTC. This translates into CASSFRQTQLYNEQYF.